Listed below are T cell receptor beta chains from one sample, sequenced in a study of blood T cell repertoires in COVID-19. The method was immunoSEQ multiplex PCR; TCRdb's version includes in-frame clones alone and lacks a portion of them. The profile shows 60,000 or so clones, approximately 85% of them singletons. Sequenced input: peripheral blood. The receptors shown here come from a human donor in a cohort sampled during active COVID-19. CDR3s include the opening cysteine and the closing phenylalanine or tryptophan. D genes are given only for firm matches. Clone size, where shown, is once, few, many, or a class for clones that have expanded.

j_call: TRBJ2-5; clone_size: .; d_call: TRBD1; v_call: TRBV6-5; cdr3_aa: CASRDGTGVWETQYF; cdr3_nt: TGTGCCAGCAGGGACGGGACAGGGGTTTGGGAGACCCAGTACTTC
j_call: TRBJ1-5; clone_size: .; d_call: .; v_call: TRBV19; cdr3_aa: CASSIAGAGRGNQPQHF; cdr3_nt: TGTGCCAGTAGTATTGCGGGAGCCGGCCGAGGCAATCAGCCCCAGCATTTT
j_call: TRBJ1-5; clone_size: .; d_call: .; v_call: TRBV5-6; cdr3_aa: CASSPEWALYSNQPQHF; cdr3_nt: TGTGCCAGCAGCCCCGAGTGGGCCTTATATAGCAATCAGCCCCAGCATTTT
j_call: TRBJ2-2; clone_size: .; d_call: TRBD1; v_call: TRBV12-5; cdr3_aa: CASGLPLLRDRASGELFF; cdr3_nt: TGTGCTAGTGGTTTGCCTCTACTGAGGGACAGGGCTTCCGGGGAGCTGTTTTTT
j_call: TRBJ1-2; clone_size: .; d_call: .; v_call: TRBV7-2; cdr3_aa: CASSPGAAGGYTF; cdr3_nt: TGTGCCAGCAGCCCAGGTGCGGCAGGGGGCTACACCTTC
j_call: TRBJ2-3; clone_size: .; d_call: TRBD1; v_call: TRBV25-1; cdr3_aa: CASSKGQERGDTQYF; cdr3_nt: TGTGCCAGCAGCAAAGGACAGGAAAGGGGAGATACGCAGTATTTT
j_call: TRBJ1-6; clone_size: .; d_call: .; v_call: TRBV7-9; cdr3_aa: CAIPIQGINSPLHF; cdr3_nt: TGTGCCATCCCGATCCAGGGGATTAATTCACCCCTCCACTTT
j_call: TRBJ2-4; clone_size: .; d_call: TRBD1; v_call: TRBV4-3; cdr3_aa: CASSQGTGGLSKNIQYF; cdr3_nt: TGCGCCAGCAGCCAAGGGACAGGGGGCCTTTCCAAAAACATTCAGTACTTC
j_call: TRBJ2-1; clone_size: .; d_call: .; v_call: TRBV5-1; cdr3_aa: CASSPDGTPYNEQFF; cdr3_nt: TGCGCCAGCAGCCCGGACGGGACTCCCTACAATGAGCAGTTCTTC
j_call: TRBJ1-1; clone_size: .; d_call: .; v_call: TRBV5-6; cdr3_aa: CASSTGGAGGEAFF; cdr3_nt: TGTGCCAGCAGCACGGGGGGGGCCGGGGGTGAAGCTTTCTTT
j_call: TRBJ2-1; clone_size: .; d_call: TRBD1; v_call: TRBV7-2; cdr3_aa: CASSLWQGVNEQFF; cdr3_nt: TGTGCCAGCAGCTTATGGCAGGGGGTGAATGAGCAGTTCTTC
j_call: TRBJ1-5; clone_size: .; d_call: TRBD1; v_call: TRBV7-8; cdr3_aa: CASSSTNTGVANQPQHF; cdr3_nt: TGTGCCAGCAGCTCAACCAATACAGGGGTAGCAAATCAGCCCCAGCATTTT
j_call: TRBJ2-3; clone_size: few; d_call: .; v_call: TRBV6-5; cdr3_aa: CASSYYRADTQYF; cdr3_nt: TGTGCCAGCAGTTACTATCGCGCAGATACGCAGTATTTT
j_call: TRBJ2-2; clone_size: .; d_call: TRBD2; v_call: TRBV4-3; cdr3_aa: CASSQELAGATNTGELFF; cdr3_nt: TGCGCCAGCAGCCAAGAACTAGCGGGGGCAACGAACACCGGGGAGCTGTTTTTT
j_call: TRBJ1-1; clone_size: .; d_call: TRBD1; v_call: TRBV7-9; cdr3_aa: CASRVRGQSEAFF; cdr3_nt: TGTGCCAGCCGCGTGCGGGGACAGTCTGAAGCTTTCTTT
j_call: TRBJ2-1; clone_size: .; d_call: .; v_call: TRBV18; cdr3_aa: CASSLGLAYEQFF; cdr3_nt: TGTGCCAGCTCACTGGGCCTAGCCTACGAGCAGTTCTTC
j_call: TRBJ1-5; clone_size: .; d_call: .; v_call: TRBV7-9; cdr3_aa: CASSLDIHNQPQHF; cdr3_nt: TGTGCCAGCAGCTTAGACATACACAATCAGCCCCAGCATTTT
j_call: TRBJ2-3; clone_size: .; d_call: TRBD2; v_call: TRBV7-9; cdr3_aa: CASSTGTSGFTDTQYF; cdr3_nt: TGTGCCAGCAGCACCGGGACTAGCGGATTCACAGATACGCAGTATTTT
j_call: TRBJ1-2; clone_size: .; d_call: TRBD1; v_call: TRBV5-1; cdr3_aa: CASSPGQGHFYGYTF; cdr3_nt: TGCGCCAGCAGCCCGGGACAGGGGCACTTTTATGGCTACACCTTC
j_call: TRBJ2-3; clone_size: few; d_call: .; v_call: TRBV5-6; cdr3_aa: CASSSLDVRGDTQYF; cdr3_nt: TGTGCCAGCAGCTCCCTAGACGTTAGGGGGGATACGCAGTATTTT
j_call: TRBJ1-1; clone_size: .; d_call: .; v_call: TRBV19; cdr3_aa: CASSPQGQNTEAFF; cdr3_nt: TGTGCCAGTAGCCCCCAGGGGCAGAACACTGAAGCTTTCTTT
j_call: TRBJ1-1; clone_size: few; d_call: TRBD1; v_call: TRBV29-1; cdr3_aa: CSVQGTGRDTEAFF; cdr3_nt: TGCAGCGTTCAGGGGACAGGGAGGGACACTGAAGCTTTCTTT
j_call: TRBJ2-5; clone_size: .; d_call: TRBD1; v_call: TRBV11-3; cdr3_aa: CASSVSDRVQETQYF; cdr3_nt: TGTGCCAGCAGCGTGTCGGACAGGGTGCAAGAGACCCAGTACTTC
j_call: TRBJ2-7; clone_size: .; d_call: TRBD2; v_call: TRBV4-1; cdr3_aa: CASSQRPGTSGGNYF; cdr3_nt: TGCGCCAGCAGCCAACGCCCAGGGACTAGCGGGGGGAACTACTTC
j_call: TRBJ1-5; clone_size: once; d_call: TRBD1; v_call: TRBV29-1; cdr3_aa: CSVVLGTGNGQPQHF; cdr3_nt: TGCAGCGTAGTACTAGGGACAGGGAACGGTCAGCCCCAGCATTTT
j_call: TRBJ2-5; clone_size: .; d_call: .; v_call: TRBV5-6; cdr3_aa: CASSFRPQETQYF; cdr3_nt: TGTGCCAGCAGCTTCCGTCCCCAAGAGACCCAGTACTTC
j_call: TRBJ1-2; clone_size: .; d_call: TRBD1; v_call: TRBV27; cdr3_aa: CASSLAGGFYGYTF; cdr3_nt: TGTGCCAGCAGTTTGGCAGGGGGGTTCTATGGCTACACCTTC
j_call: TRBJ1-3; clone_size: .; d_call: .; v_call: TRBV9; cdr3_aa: CASSVDSPGEGNTIYF; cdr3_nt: TGTGCCAGCAGCGTAGACAGTCCGGGGGAGGGAAACACCATATATTTT
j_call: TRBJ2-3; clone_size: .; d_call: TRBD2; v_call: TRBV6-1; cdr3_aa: CASSEVAGGTDTQYF; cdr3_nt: TGTGCCAGCAGCGAAGTGGCGGGGGGCACAGATACGCAGTATTTT
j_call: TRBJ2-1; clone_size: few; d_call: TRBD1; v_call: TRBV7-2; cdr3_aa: CASSPPGQGAAEQFF; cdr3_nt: TGTGCCAGCAGCCCACCGGGACAGGGGGCCGCTGAGCAGTTCTTC
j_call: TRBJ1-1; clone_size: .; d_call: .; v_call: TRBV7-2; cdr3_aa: CASSFVGGRTEAFF; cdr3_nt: TGTGCCAGCAGCTTCGTGGGGGGGAGGACTGAAGCTTTCTTT
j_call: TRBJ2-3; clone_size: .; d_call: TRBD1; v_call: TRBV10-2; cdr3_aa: CAAEGTGGRGLGRTDTQYF; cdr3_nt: TGCGCCGCGGAGGGGACAGGGGGTCGCGGGTTGGGGCGCACAGATACGCAGTATTTT
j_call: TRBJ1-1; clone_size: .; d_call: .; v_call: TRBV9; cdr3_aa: CASSGTRRGSEAFF; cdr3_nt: TGTGCCAGCAGCGGGACACGACGAGGCTCTGAAGCTTTCTTT
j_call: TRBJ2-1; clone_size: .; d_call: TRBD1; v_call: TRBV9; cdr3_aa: CASSVRQGSGDEQFF; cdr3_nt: TGTGCCAGCAGCGTAAGACAGGGATCAGGTGATGAGCAGTTCTTC
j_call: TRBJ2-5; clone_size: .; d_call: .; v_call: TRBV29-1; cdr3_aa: CSADEAQYF; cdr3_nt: TGCAGCGCGGATGAGGCCCAGTACTTC
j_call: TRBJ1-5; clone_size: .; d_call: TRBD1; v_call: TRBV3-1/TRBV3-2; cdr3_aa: CASSPGTDQPQHF; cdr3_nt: TGTGCCAGCAGCCCAGGGACAGATCAGCCCCAGCATTTT
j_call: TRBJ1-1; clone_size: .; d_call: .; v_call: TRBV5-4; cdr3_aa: CATSRQGTQNTEAFF; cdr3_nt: TGTGCCACCTCCCGTCAGGGCACACAGAACACTGAAGCTTTCTTT
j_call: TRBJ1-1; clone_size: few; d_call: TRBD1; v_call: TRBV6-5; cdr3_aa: CASSYLDRGYTEAFF; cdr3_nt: TGTGCCAGCAGTTACTTGGACAGGGGGTACACTGAAGCTTTCTTT
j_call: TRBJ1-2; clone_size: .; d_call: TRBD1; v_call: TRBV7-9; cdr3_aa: CASSAGGGQGRFDYGYTF; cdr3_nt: TGTGCCAGCAGCGCTGGGGGGGGACAGGGACGATTCGACTATGGCTACACCTTC
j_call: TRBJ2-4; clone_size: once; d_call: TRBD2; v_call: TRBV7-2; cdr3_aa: CASSLLAGGPKNIQYF; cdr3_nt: TGTGCCAGCAGCTTATTGGCGGGGGGACCCAAAAACATTCAGTACTTC
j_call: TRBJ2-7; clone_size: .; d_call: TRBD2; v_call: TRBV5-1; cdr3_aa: CASSRRLAQSSYEQYF; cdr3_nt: TGCGCCAGCAGCCGCCGACTAGCCCAAAGCTCCTACGAGCAGTACTTC
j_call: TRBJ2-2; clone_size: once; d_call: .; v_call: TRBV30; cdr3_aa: CAWSGAGANTGELFF; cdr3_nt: TGTGCCTGGAGTGGGGCCGGCGCGAACACCGGGGAGCTGTTTTTT
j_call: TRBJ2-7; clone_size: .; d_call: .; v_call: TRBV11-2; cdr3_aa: CASSLDFEGGLREQYF; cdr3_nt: TGTGCCAGCAGCTTAGATTTCGAGGGGGGGCTTCGCGAGCAGTACTTC
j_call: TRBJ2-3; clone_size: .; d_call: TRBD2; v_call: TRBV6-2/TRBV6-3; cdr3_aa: CASSYSSRGDTDTQYF; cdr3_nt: TGTGCCAGCAGTTACTCCTCGCGGGGGGACACAGATACGCAGTATTTT
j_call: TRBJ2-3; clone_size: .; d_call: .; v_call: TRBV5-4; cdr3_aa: CASSLVGSGPPNTQYF; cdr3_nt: TGTGCCAGCAGCTTGGTGGGTAGCGGCCCCCCGAATACGCAGTATTTT
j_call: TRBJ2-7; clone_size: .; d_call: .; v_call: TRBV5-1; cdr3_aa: CASSFPEGPQYF; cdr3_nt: TGCGCCAGCAGCTTCCCGGAGGGACCGCAGTACTTC
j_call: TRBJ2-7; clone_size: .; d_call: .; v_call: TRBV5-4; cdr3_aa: CASSLGGYEQYF; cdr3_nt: TGTGCCAGCAGCTTAGGGGGCTACGAGCAGTACTTC
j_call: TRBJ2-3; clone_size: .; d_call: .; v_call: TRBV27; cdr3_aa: CASSLAGGPDTQYF; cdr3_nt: TGTGCCAGCAGTTTGGCAGGGGGGCCAGATACGCAGTATTTT
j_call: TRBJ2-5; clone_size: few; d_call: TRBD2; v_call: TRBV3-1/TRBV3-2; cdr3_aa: CASSTGTSGRGTQYF; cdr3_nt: TGTGCCAGCAGCACAGGGACTAGCGGCAGGGGGACCCAGTACTTC
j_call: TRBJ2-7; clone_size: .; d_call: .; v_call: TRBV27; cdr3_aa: CASSLRGGEQYF; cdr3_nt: TGTGCCAGCAGTTTACGGGGTGGCGAGCAGTACTTC
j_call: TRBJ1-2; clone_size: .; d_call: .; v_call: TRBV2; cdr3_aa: CASRRTASNYGYTF; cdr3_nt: TGTGCCAGCAGGAGGACAGCATCTAACTATGGCTACACCTTC
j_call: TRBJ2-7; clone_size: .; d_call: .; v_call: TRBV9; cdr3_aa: CASSVGAGEWEQYF; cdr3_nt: TGTGCCAGCAGCGTAGGGGCAGGGGAGTGGGAGCAGTACTTC
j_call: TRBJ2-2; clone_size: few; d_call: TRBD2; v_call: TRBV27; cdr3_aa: CASSLGLAGGSGRLLFF; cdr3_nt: TGTGCCAGCAGTTTAGGGCTAGCGGGGGGGAGCGGTCGGCTCCTGTTTTTT
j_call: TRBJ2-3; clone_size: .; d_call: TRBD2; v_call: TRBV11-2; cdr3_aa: CASNPLSQRGGLDTQYF; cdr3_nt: TGTGCCAGCAATCCGCTAAGTCAGCGGGGGGGCCTAGATACGCAGTATTTT